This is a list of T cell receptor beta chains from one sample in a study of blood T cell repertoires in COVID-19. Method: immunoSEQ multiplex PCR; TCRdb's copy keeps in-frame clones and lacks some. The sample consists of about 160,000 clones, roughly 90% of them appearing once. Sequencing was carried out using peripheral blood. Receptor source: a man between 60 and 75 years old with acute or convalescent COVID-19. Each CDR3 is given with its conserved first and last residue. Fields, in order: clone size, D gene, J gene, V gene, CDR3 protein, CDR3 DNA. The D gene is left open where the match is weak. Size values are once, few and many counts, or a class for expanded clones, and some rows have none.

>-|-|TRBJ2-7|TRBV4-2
CASSQDLRDSYEQYF
TGTGCCAGCAGCCAAGATCTCCGGGACTCCTACGAGCAGTACTTC
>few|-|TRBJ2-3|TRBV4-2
CASSQDERGTDTQYF
TGTGCCAGCAGCCAAGACGAGCGGGGCACAGATACGCAGTATTTT
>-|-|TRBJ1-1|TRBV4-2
CASSQPEGMTGYAFF
TGTGCCAGCAGCCAACCCGAAGGAATGACGGGATACGCTTTCTTT
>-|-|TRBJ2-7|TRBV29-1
CSVGAGPYEQYF
TGCAGCGTTGGGGCAGGGCCCTACGAGCAGTACTTC
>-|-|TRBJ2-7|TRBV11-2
CASSPRQDSYEQYF
TGTGCCAGCAGCCCAAGACAGGACTCCTACGAGCAGTACTTC
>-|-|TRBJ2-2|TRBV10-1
CASSDGGYTGELFF
TGCGCCAGCAGTGATGGAGGGTACACCGGGGAGCTGTTTTTT
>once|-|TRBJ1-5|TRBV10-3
CAISVSGDNQPQHF
TGTGCCATCAGTGTATCGGGGGACAATCAGCCCCAGCATTTT
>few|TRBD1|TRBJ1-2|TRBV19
CASSSGQGVSSNYGYTF
TGTGCCAGTTCCAGCGGACAGGGGGTCAGTTCGAACTATGGCTACACCTTC
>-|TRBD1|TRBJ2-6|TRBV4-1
CASSPDRGLSGANVLTF
TGCGCCAGCAGCCCAGACAGGGGGCTTTCTGGGGCCAACGTCCTGACTTTC
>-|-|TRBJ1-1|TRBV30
CACRFVGGTEAFF
TGTGCCTGTCGTTTTGTAGGGGGCACTGAAGCTTTCTTT
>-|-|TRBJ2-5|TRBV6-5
CASSPSGLGETQYF
TGTGCCAGCAGTCCTTCAGGGTTGGGAGAGACCCAGTACTTC
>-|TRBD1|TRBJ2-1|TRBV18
CASSPRVPGQGLREQFF
TGTGCCAGCTCACCAAGGGTCCCGGGACAGGGGTTAAGGGAGCAGTTCTTC
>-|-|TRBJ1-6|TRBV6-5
CASSTTQNSPLHF
TGTGCCAGCAGTACAACACAGAATTCACCCCTCCACTTT
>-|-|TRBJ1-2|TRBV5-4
CASSSDRLYGYTF
TGTGCCAGCAGCTCCGACAGACTCTATGGCTACACCTTC
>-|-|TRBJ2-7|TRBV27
CASSPIGTPTYEQYF
TGTGCCAGCAGCCCCATCGGGACACCGACCTACGAGCAGTACTTC
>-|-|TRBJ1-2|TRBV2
CASSDLGYTF
TGTGCCAGCAGTGATCTTGGCTACACCTTC
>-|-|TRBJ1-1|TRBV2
CASSELARNTEAFF
TGTGCCAGCAGTGAACTTGCCAGGAACACTGAAGCTTTCTTT
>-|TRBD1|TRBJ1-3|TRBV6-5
CASTSAGGSGNTIYF
TGTGCCAGCACTTCGGCAGGGGGCTCTGGAAACACCATATATTTT
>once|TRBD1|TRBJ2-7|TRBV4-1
CASSQIRDSSYEQYF
TGCGCCAGCAGCCAAATCCGGGACAGTTCCTACGAGCAGTACTTC
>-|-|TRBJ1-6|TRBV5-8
CASSLNGIGGSPLHF
TGTGCCAGCAGCTTGAATGGGATAGGGGGTTCACCCCTCCACTTT
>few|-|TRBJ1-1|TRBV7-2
CALRVNTEAFF
TGTGCCCTAAGAGTGAACACTGAAGCTTTCTTT
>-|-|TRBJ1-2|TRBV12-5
CASGLSTGSGYTF
TGTGCTAGTGGTTTGTCCACCGGTAGTGGCTACACCTTC
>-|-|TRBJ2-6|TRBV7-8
CASSQMPGVGANVLTF
TGTGCCAGCAGTCAAATGCCAGGGGTCGGGGCCAACGTCCTGACTTTC
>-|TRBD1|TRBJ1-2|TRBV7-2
CASTLSGTGGWTNYGYTF
TGTGCCAGTACCCTAAGTGGGACAGGGGGATGGACTAACTATGGCTACACCTTC
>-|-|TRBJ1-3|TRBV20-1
CSASFAGGGSGNTIYF
TGCAGTGCTAGTTTCGCTGGCGGGGGCTCTGGAAACACCATATATTTT
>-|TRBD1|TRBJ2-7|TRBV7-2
CASSWGDRGIYEQYF
TGTGCCAGCAGCTGGGGGGACAGGGGAATCTACGAGCAGTACTTC
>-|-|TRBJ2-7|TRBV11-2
CASSLDGIAYEQYF
TGTGCCAGCAGCTTAGACGGGATTGCCTACGAGCAGTACTTC
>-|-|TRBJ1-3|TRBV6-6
CATTGGTAGNTIYF
TGTGCCACTACGGGGGGAACCGCTGGAAACACCATATATTTT
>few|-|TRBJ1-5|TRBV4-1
CASSQDPRYSNQPQHF
TGCGCCAGCAGCCAAGACCCCAGATATAGCAATCAGCCCCAGCATTTT
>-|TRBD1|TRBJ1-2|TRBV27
CASSSPLNRGIWDGYTF
TGTGCCAGCAGTTCCCCTTTGAACAGGGGTATATGGGATGGCTACACCTTC
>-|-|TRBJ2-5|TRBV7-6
CASSARGGAPETQYF
TGTGCCAGCAGCGCTAGGGGGGGGGCCCCAGAGACCCAGTACTTC